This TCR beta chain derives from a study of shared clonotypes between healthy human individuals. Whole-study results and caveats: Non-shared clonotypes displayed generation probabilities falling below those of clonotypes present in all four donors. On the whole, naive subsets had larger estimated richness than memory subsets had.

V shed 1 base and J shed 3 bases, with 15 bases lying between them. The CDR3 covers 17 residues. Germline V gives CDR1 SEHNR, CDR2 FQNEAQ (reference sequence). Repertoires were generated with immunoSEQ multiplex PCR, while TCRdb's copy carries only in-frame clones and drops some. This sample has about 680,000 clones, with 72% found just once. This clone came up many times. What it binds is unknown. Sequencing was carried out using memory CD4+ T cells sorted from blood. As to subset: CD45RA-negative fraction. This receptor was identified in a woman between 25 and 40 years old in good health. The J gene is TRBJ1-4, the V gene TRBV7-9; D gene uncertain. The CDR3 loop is CASSLGRGPGANEKLFF. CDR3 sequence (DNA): TGTGCCAGCAGCTTAGGCCGCGGCCCTGGGGCTAATGAAAAACTGTTTTTT.